The 28 T cell receptor beta chains given below trace back to one sample, sequenced in a study of graft-versus-host responses after intestinal transplantation. Which antigens these TCRs recognize remains unknown. The table came from immunoSEQ multiplex PCR; TCRdb's copy has only in-frame clones and leaves some out. The table records 100,000 or so clones, around 93% of them present only once. The source material was unstimulated CD8+ T cells sorted from spleen or lymph node cells, sampled before intestinal transplant. All receptors derive from a human donor who received an intestinal transplant.

The J gene is TRBJ1-6, the V gene TRBV29-1; TRBD1 aligns across 10 bases. Germline CDR1 SQVTM, CDR2 ANQGSEA. V dropped 6 bases and J dropped 1; count of bases not matched to a gene: 21. The CDR3 spans 21 residues. CDR3 sequence (DNA): TGCAGCGTGCCTGATGAGGTCTTCCGGGACAGGGGAAGGTCCTATAATTCACCCCTCCACTTT. Translating it yields CSVPDEVFRDRGRSYNSPLHF. The whole variable domain, remainder taken from reference TRBV29-1 and TRBJ1-6, is SAVISQKPSRDICQRGTSLTIQCQVDSQVTMMFWYRQQPGQSLTLIATANQGSEATYESGFVIDKFPISRPNLTFSTLTVSNMSPEDSSIYLCSVPDEVFRDRGRSYNSPLHFGNGTRLTVT.

The V and J genes are TRBV19 and TRBJ1-1; tentative D call: TRBD1 (5 bases). Germline V gene sequence: CDR1 LNHDA, CDR2 SQIVND (reference sequence). Between the trimmed V and J ends, which lost 7 bases and 2 bases, there was a span of 14 bases. The CDR3 length is 14 residues. The CDR3: CASNPSGPNTEAFF. The CDR3 DNA reads as TGTGCCAGTAATCCATCAGGGCCTAACACTGAAGCTTTCTTT.

J is TRBJ2-1 and V is TRBV4-3, with a tentative D call TRBD1 (6 bases). Trimming stripped 0 bases from V and 4 bases from J, with 16 bases between. Germline loops: CDR1 LGHNA, CDR2 YSLEER. The CDR3 extends over 17 amino acids. The CDR3 DNA reads TGCGCCAGCAGCCAAGATCGAAGGACAGCATTTTACAATGAGCAGTTCTTC. It encodes CASSQDRRTAFYNEQFF.

The rearrangement uses TRBV18 and TRBJ2-7; D is possibly TRBD2 (7 bases). CDR1 is KGHSH, CDR2 LQKENI, per germline. The CDR3 sequence is 13 residues long. Trimming removed 3 bases from V and 4 bases from J, with 10 bases in between. CDR3: CASSPGGLYEQYF. DNA of the CDR3: TGTGCCAGCTCACCGGGGGGGCTGTACGAGCAGTACTTC.

The chain combines TRBV6-6 with TRBJ2-7; no clear D gene. The V gene's germline CDR1 is MNHNY and CDR2 SVGAGI (reference sequence). The V and J ends lost 4 bases and 0 bases respectively, with 7 bases between them. The CDR3 runs 13 residues. In nucleotides, the CDR3 is TGTGCCAGCAGTTCCAGCGACTCCTACGAGCAGTACTTC. Its translation: CASSSSDSYEQYF.

The chain carries TRBV4-1 and TRBJ2-2, with D unresolved. Germline-derived CDR1 and CDR2 are MGHRA and YSYEKL. The CDR3 has 14 residues. Trimming stripped 0 bases from V and 3 bases from J, with 5 bases between. Written as DNA, the CDR3 is TGCGCCAGCAGCCAAGATGCGGACACCGGGGAGCTGTTTTTT. Its translation is CASSQDADTGELFF.

The chain joins TRBV29-1 to TRBJ1-1; 8 bases agree with TRBD1. The V and J ends lost 5 bases and 4 bases, in that order; junction bases with no gene match: 3. Germline V gene data show CDR1 as SQVTM and CDR2 as ANQGSEA. There are 12 residues in the CDR3. CDR3 region: CSVTTGGTEAFF. Written as DNA, the CDR3 is TGCAGCGTTACAACAGGGGGCACTGAAGCTTTCTTT. The full variable domain, its missing parts supplied by reference TRBV29-1 and TRBJ1-1, is SAVISQKPSRDICQRGTSLTIQCQVDSQVTMMFWYRQQPGQSLTLIATANQGSEATYESGFVIDKFPISRPNLTFSTLTVSNMSPEDSSIYLCSVTTGGTEAFFGQGTRLTVV.

The genes are TRBV30 and TRBJ2-5, with D possibly matching TRBD2 (7 bases). CDR1 and CDR2 (germline): GTSNPN, SVGIG (reference sequence). Trimming removed 1 base at V and 5 bases at J, with 20 bases between. The CDR3 has 16 residues. For the CDR3, the DNA is TGTGCCTGGAGTGAAGACCCCCGGGGGGCGCGGGAGACCCAGTACTTC. Residues: CAWSEDPRGARETQYF.

The rearrangement links TRBV7-2 to TRBJ2-5; a weak D match, TRBD2 (6 bases). V was pared by 5 bases and J by 5 bases, with 18 bases between. Germline loops: CDR1 SGHTA, CDR2 FQGNSA. There are 15 residues in the CDR3. The CDR3 nucleotides read TGTGCCAGCAGCACCCCTAGCGTAACCGAGGAGACCCAGTACTTC. As protein: CASSTPSVTEETQYF.

The chain has TRBV11-2 and TRBJ1-1; D possibly corresponds to TRBD1 (6 bases). CDR3 size: 16 residues. Trimming cost V 4 bases and J 2 bases, with 17 bases left between them. CDR1 is SGHAT, CDR2 FQNNGV, per germline. CDR3 sequence (DNA): TGTGCCAGCAGCTCCCCCCAACAGGGCCTAAACACTGAAGCTTTCTTT. The encoded protein is CASSSPQQGLNTEAFF.

The rearrangement uses TRBV10-3 and TRBJ2-1, with 11 positions matching TRBD2. Trimming cost V 2 bases and J 0 bases; bases outside gene matches: 6. The CDR3 runs 18 residues. Germline V gene sequence: CDR1 ENHRY, CDR2 SYGVKD. DNA for the CDR3: TGTGCCATCAGTGAGCTTCTAGCGGGGGGCAGCTCCTACAATGAGCAGTTCTTC. Its translation: CAISELLAGGSSYNEQFF.

The rearrangement joins TRBV5-1 to TRBJ2-3; TRBD2 aligns across 10 bases. The V segment lost 0 bases and the J segment 6 bases; nucleotides outside the gene matches: 13. This CDR3 region has 18 residues. CDR1 is SGHRS, CDR2 YFSETQ, per germline. The CDR3 sequence: CASSLVFSQRGGGDTQYF. In nucleotides, the CDR3 is TGCGCCAGCAGCTTGGTTTTTTCGCAGCGGGGGGGAGGCGATACGCAGTATTTT.

This chain links TRBV6-6 with TRBJ1-5; 10 bases are shared with TRBD1. CDR1 and CDR2 from the germline V gene are MNHNY and SVGAGI (reference sequence). The junction had 8 bases not matched to a gene; V was cut back by 6 bases and J by 3 bases. CDR3 length: 16 amino acids. The CDR3 spells CASSPGTGEPNQPQHF. The CDR3 region has the DNA TGTGCCAGCAGCCCCGGGACAGGGGAGCCCAATCAGCCCCAGCATTTT.

This chain uses TRBV11-2 with TRBJ1-3; TRBD1 might be the D (5 bases). There are 15 residues in the CDR3. V was shortened by 8 bases and J by 0 bases, with 14 bases between the two germline ends. Germline V gene data show CDR1 as SGHAT and CDR2 as FQNNGV. The CDR3 DNA sequence: TGTGCCAGCTCGGGTGTAGACAGCTCTGGAAACACCATATATTTT. Residues: CASSGVDSSGNTIYF.

This chain uses TRBV27 with TRBJ1-1, with a weak D call TRBD1 (5 bases). The CDR3 runs to 15 residues. CDR1 is MNHEY, CDR2 SMNVEV, per germline (reference sequence). The V end lost 8 bases, the J end lost 3 bases, and 19 bases lay between the germline ends. The CDR3 DNA sequence: TGTGCCAGCTCTCAGGGCAGCGGGACCGACACTGAAGCTTTCTTT. It yields the protein CASSQGSGTDTEAFF.

A single count supports this clone. CDR3 loop: CASSQMRSNYGYTF. CDR3 DNA: TGCGCCAGCAGCCAAATGCGTAGTAACTATGGCTACACCTTC. The V gene is TRBV4-1, the J gene TRBJ1-2, with D uncertain. Germline assignment: CDR1 MGHRA and CDR2 YSYEKL. Trimming removed 2 bases at V and 1 base at J, with 8 bases between. The CDR3 is made up of 14 amino acids.

This rearrangement joins TRBV7-2 to TRBJ2-1; a possible D gene is TRBD1 (5 bases). Between the trimmed V and J ends, which lost 1 base and 0 bases, there was a span of 7 bases. Germline values: CDR1 SGHTA, CDR2 FQGNSA. The CDR3 length is 15 residues. Here the CDR3 reads CASSLGQGSYNEQFF. DNA for the CDR3: TGTGCCAGCAGCTTAGGCCAGGGCTCCTACAATGAGCAGTTCTTC. Full variable domain (missing parts from reference TRBV7-2 and TRBJ2-1): GAGVSQSPSNKVTEKGKDVELRCDPISGHTALYWYRQSLGQGLEFLIYFQGNSAPDKSGLPSDRFSAERTGGSVSTLTIQRTQQEDSAVYLCASSLGQGSYNEQFFGPGTRLTVL.

The sample holds one count of this clone. This rearrangement joins TRBV9 to TRBJ2-1; D gene uncertain. In germline, CDR1 is SGDLS, CDR2 YYNGEE. This CDR3 spans 13 amino acids. V was cut by 0 bases and J by 7 bases, with 8 bases left in between. The DNA of the CDR3 is TGTGCCAGCAGCGTAGCTTTGGAGAATGAGCAGTTCTTC. Amino acids: CASSVALENEQFF.

In the case of this clone: At one end, the junction sequence differs from germline, possibly due to a read error. This chain joins TRBV2 and TRBJ2-7; D is ambiguous. This CDR3 contains 14 residues. CDR1 SNHLY and CDR2 FYNNEI come from the germline V gene. CDR3 in DNA: TGTACCAGCAGTGAAGCGCGGTTACCTTACGAGCAGTACTTC. It encodes CTSSEARLPYEQYF.

The chain has TRBV29-1 and TRBJ1-2; 7 bases align to TRBD1. V shed 0 bases and J 7 bases; nucleotides not matched to a gene: 5. Germline lookup yields CDR1 SQVTM and CDR2 ANQGSEA. This CDR3 contains 13 residues. The CDR3 DNA reads as TGCAGCGTTGAAGATACGGGACAGATTGGCTACACCTTC. Amino acid sequence: CSVEDTGQIGYTF.

This chain connects TRBV5-6 to TRBJ2-1; 9 nucleotides line up with TRBD2. The ends lost 0 bases at V and 2 bases at J; junction bases unmatched: 6. Germline V lookup: CDR1 SGHDT, CDR2 YYEEEE. The CDR3 loop spans 17 amino acids. This CDR3 reads CASSLALAGGPYNEQFF. As DNA, the CDR3 is TGTGCCAGCAGCTTGGCCTTGGCGGGGGGGCCCTACAATGAGCAGTTCTTC.

The V gene is TRBV4-3, the J gene TRBJ1-6; unclear D gene. Germline V gene sequence: CDR1 LGHNA, CDR2 YSLEER. Trimming left V 4 bases short and J 7 bases short, with 32 bases between. The CDR3 sequence is 21 residues long. This chain's CDR3 is CASSPRFLDVSGRDDNSPLHF. CDR3 nucleotide sequence: TGCGCCAGCAGCCCCCGATTCCTAGACGTCAGCGGGAGGGATGACAATTCACCCCTCCACTTT.

The genes are TRBV14 and TRBJ1-1; 7 bases line up with TRBD1. The ends lost 5 bases at V and 6 bases at J; junction bases unmatched: 6. Germline CDR1 is SGHDN and CDR2 is FVKESK. The CDR3 has 13 amino acids. CDR3 loop: CASSFRGVAEAFF. The CDR3 bases are TGTGCCAGCAGCTTCAGGGGGGTCGCTGAAGCTTTCTTT.

This sequence joins TRBV10-1 and TRBJ2-1; maybe TRBD2 (6 bases). Per germline, CDR1 WNHNN and CDR2 SYGVQD (reference sequence). Trimming took 2 bases from V and 8 from J, leaving 10 bases between them. This CDR3 has 13 amino acids. CDR3 sequence: CASSETAGDEQFF. CDR3 sequence (DNA): TGCGCCAGCAGTGAGACAGCGGGTGATGAGCAGTTCTTC.

CDR3 residues: CASSQDYTEAFF. CDR3 nucleotide sequence: TGCGCCAGCAGCCAAGATTATACAGAAGCTTTCTTT. The gene calls are TRBV4-1 and TRBJ1-1; D is uncertain. This CDR3 is built from 12 residues. V was shortened by 0 bases and J by 8 bases, with 7 bases between the two germline ends. The germline gives CDR1 MGHRA, CDR2 YSYEKL.

CDR3 protein: CASTPGRDRGFEQYF. In DNA, the CDR3 is TGTGCCAGCACCCCGGGCCGGGACAGGGGATTCGAGCAGTACTTC. The chain combines TRBV6-6 with TRBJ2-7; 10 positions agree with TRBD1. Germline V lookup: CDR1 MNHNY, CDR2 SVGAGI (reference sequence). J lost 6 bases, V lost 7 bases, and 12 bases had no gene match. This CDR3 region has 15 residues.

The table lists this clone with a few counts. V gene TRBV5-1 combines with J gene TRBJ1-6; the D gene is possibly TRBD1 (6 bases). Trimming pared 1 base from V and 6 bases from J, leaving 8 bases between. CDR3 length equals 14 residues. Germline-derived CDR1 and CDR2 are SGHRS and YFSETQ. CDR3: CASSLTGFNSPLHF. CDR3 DNA: TGCGCCAGCAGCTTGACAGGGTTTAATTCACCCCTCCACTTT. Full variable domain (rest looked up from reference TRBV5-1 and TRBJ1-6): KAGVTQTPRYLIKTRGQQVTLSCSPISGHRSVSWYQQTPGQGLQFLFEYFSETQRNKGNFPGRFSGRQFSNSRSEMNVSTLELGDSALYLCASSLTGFNSPLHFGNGTRLTVT.

V gene TRBV4-3 combines with J gene TRBJ2-7; the D gene is possibly TRBD2 (6 bases). Germline CDR1 LGHNA, CDR2 YSLEER. Trimming took off 0 bases at V and 5 bases at J, with 20 bases between the two ends. The CDR3 runs 17 residues. The CDR3 spells CASSQDIAVETRDEQYF. The DNA for the CDR3 is TGCGCCAGCAGCCAAGATATTGCGGTTGAGACTAGAGACGAGCAGTACTTC.